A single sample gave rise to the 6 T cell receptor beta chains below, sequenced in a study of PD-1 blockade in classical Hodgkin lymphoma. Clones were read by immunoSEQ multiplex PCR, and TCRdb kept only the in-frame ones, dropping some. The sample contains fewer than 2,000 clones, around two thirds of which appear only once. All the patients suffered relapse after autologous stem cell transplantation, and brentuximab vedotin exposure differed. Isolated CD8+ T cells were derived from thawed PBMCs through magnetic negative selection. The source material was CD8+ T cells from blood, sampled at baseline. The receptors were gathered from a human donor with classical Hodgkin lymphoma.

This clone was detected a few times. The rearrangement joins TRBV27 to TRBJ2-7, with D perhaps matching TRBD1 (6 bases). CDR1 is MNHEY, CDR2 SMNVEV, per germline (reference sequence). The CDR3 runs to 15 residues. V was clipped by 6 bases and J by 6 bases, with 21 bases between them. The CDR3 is CASSRLNRDGFEQYF. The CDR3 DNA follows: TGTGCCAGCAGCCGATTGAACAGGGATGGTTTCGAGCAGTACTTC.

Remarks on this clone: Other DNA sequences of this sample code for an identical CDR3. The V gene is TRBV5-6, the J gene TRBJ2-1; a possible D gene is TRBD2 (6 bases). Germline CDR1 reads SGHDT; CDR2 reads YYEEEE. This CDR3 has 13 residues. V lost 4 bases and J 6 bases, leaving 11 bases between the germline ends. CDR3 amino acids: CASSAGLPNEQFF. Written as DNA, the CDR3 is TGTGCCAGCAGCGCGGGACTCCCCAATGAGCAGTTCTTC.

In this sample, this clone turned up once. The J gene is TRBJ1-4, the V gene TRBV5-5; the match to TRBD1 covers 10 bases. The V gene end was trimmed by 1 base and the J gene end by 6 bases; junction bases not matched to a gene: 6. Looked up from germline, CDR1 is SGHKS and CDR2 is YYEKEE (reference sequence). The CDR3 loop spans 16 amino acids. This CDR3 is CASSLPTGGADEKLFF. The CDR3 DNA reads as TGTGCCAGCAGCTTGCCGACAGGGGGCGCGGATGAAAAACTGTTTTTT.

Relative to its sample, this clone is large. The CDR3 DNA reads as TGTGCCAGCAGGACAGCTGATTTTAACTATGGCTACACCTTC. Protein: CASRTADFNYGYTF. The chain recombines TRBV2 with TRBJ1-2, with D possibly TRBD1 on 5 matching bases. With 6 bases removed from V and 1 base from J, the gap between germline ends came to 12 bases. Germline lookup yields CDR1 SNHLY and CDR2 FYNNEI. This CDR3 contains 14 residues.

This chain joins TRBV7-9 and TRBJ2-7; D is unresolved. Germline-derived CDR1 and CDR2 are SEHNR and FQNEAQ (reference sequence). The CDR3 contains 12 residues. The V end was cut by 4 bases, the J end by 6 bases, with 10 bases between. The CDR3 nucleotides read TGTGCCAGCAGCTACCCGGAGTTCGAGCAGTACTTC. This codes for CASSYPEFEQYF. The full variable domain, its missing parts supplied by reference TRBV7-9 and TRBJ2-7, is DTGVSQNPRHKITKRGQNVTFRCDPISEHNRLYWYRQTLGQGPEFLTYFQNEAQLEKSRLLSDRFSAERPKGSFSTLEIQRTEQGDSAMYLCASSYPEFEQYFGPGTRLTVT.

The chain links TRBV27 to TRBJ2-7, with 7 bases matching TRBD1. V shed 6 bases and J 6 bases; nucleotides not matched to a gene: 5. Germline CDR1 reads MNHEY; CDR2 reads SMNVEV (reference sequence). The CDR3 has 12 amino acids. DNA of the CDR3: TGTGCCAGCAGCCCCGACAGGGCCGAGCAGTACTTC. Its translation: CASSPDRAEQYF.